This TCR beta chain was captured by sequencing in a study of cytomegalovirus exposure and HLA in healthy donors. Per the germline V gene, CDR1 is SGHDT and CDR2 is YYEEEE. This CDR3 is 13 amino acids long. The V end lost 3 bases, the J end lost 5 bases, and 12 bases lay between the germline ends. Researchers ran the PCR with 60 Vbeta and 13 Jbeta primers. Here immunoSEQ multiplex PCR was the method, and the copy in TCRdb shows in-frame clones only, minus some. The data contain about 150,000 clones, 65% to 80% of them singletons. This clone was seen only once. The antigen remains unidentified. Whole-study findings and limits: Earlier analysis looked at TCR beta V segments, and most were productive about 90% or about 30% of the time.

Sequenced: PBMCs. This receptor was taken from a male donor in good health and CMV-seronegative. This chain joins TRBV5-6 and TRBJ2-7, with a weak D call TRBD2 (5 bases). Written as DNA, the CDR3 is TGTGCCAGCAGCTCCTTAACAGCGGACGAGCAGTACTTC. Translated: CASSSLTADEQYF.